The 3 T cell receptor beta chains below were found in one sample sequenced in a study of tumor and adjacent non-tumor tissue in lung cancer. This sample's RNA came from whole unsorted tissue. This non-tumor lung sample came from over 3 cm beyond the tumor edge. Three rounds of nested PCR, following a modified ARM-PCR protocol, produced the TCRbeta library. TCRdb recomputed calls from the multiplex PCR reads with MiXCR, one row per CDR3 protein. In the table there are 81,000 or so distinct CDR3 sequences, about four fifths of which are singletons. Specimen: distant non-tumor lung tissue. These receptors all stem from a man aged 55 to 70 with non-small cell lung cancer.

CDR3: CIVGASPYNEQFF. As DNA, the CDR3 is TGCATCGTGGGGGCCAGCCCCTACAATGAGCAGTTCTTC. This rearrangement joins TRBV29-1 to TRBJ2-1, with a weak D call TRBD1 (6 bases). Germline lookup yields CDR1 SQVTM and CDR2 ANQGSEA. The CDR3 spans 13 residues.

As to this clonotype: Relative to the germline gene, one junction end is altered; a read error may explain this. V gene TRBV28 combines with J gene TRBJ1-2; a possible D gene is TRBD1 (6 bases). Germline V gene sequence: CDR1 MDHEN, CDR2 SYDVKM. There are 14 residues in the CDR3. The CDR3 region is CASRREDRSYGYTF. In nucleotides, the CDR3 is TGTGCTAGCAGAAGGGAAGACAGGAGCTATGGCTACACCTTC.

For this clonotype: As the CDR3 is not closed by the conserved phenylalanine or tryptophan, this likely results from a read error. This rearrangement joins TRBV6-5 to TRBJ1-6; TRBD1 matches 7 bases. The germline gives CDR1 MNHEY, CDR2 SVGAGI. The CDR3 contains 15 residues. Losses at the gene ends were 7 bases for V and 8 bases for J; bases not matched to a gene: 11. CDR3: CASNYTTGTDSPLHY. CDR3 nucleotides: TGTGCCAGCAATTATACGACAGGGACTGATTCACCCCTCCACTAT.